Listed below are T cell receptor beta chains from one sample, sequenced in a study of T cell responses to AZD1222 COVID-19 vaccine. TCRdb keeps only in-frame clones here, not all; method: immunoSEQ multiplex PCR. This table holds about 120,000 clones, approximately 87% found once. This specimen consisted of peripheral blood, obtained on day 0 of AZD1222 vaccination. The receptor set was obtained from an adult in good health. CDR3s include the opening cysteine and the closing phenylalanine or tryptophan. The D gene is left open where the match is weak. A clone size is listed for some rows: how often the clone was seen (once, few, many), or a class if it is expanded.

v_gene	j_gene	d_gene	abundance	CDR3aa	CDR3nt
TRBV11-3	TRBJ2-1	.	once	CASSLDSNYNEQFF	TGTGCCAGCAGCTTGGACAGTAACTACAATGAGCAGTTCTTC
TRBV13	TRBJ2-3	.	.	CASSLLAKAPDTQYF	TGTGCCAGCAGCTTATTAGCTAAAGCTCCAGATACGCAGTATTTT
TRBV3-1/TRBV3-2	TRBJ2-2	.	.	CASSLRNTGELFF	TGTGCCAGCAGCCTAAGAAACACCGGGGAGCTGTTTTTT
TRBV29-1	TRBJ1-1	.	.	CSVDSANTEAFF	TGCAGCGTTGACTCGGCTAACACTGAAGCTTTCTTT
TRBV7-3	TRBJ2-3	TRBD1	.	CASSATGGSGRNTQYF	TGTGCCAGCAGCGCCACAGGGGGCTCCGGTAGGAATACGCAGTATTTT
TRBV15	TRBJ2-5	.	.	CATSRDIGGFETQYF	TGTGCCACCAGCAGAGATATTGGGGGTTTTGAGACCCAGTACTTC
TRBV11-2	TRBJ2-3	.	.	CASSLVAAPHTQYF	TGTGCCAGCAGCTTAGTTGCAGCTCCGCATACGCAGTATTTT
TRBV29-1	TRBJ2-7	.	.	CSVEFGYEQYF	TGCAGCGTTGAATTCGGATACGAGCAGTACTTC
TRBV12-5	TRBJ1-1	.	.	CASGLSGADEAFF	TGTGCTAGTGGTTTATCAGGGGCGGATGAAGCTTTCTTT
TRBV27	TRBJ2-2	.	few	CASSSGANTGELFF	TGTGCCAGCAGTTCCGGGGCGAACACCGGGGAGCTGTTTTTT
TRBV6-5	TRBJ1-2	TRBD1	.	CATGTGGAHTF	TGTGCCACCGGGACAGGCGGGGCTCACACCTTC
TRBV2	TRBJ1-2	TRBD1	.	CASSSGQGDYGYTF	TGTGCCAGCAGTAGCGGACAGGGGGACTATGGCTACACCTTC
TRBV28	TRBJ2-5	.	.	CASSPLGRMGDQETQYF	TGTGCCAGCAGTCCTTTGGGGAGGATGGGGGACCAAGAGACCCAGTACTTC
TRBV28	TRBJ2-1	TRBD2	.	CASSQYSPGLAGVNEQFF	TGTGCCAGCAGTCAATATTCGCCGGGACTAGCGGGAGTCAATGAGCAGTTCTTC
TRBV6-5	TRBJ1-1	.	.	CATSPRRKDTEAFF	TGTGCCACCTCACCCAGACGGAAAGACACTGAAGCTTTCTTT
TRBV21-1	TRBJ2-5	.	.	CASSKPGQRAIGSETQYF	TGTGCCAGCAGCAAACCGGGACAGAGGGCAATAGGGTCGGAGACCCAGTACTTC
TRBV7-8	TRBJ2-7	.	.	CASSSRTESTYEQYF	TGTGCCAGCAGCTCCAGGACAGAATCGACCTACGAGCAGTACTTC
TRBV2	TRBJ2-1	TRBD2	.	CASSPRGGSYNEQFF	TGTGCCAGCAGCCCCCGGGGAGGGTCATACAATGAGCAGTTCTTC
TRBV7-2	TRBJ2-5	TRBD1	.	CASSLHRGETQYF	TGTGCCAGCAGCCTCCACAGGGGAGAGACCCAGTACTTC
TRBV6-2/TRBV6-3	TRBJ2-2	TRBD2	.	CASSQAGGVTGELFF	TGTGCCAGCAGTCAAGCGGGAGGGGTTACCGGGGAGCTGTTTTTT
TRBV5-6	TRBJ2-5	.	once	CASSSILITGETQYF	TGTGCCAGCAGCTCAATCCTCATAACCGGGGAGACCCAGTACTTC
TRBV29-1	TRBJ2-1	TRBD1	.	CSVTGTVSLSNEQFF	TGCAGCGTAACTGGGACAGTCTCTCTGAGCAATGAGCAGTTCTTC